The 13 T cell receptor beta chains listed next were all sequenced from one sample in a study of blood T cell repertoires in COVID-19. This table comes from immunoSEQ multiplex PCR, and its TCRdb copy is limited to in-frame clones, with some not included. The table records nearly 200,000 clones, about 85% of them present only once. What was sequenced was peripheral blood. Receptors were obtained from a human donor in a cohort sampled during active COVID-19.

This clone was detected once. The chain is built from TRBV3-1 (or the pseudogene TRBV3-2) and TRBJ1-3; D is ambiguous. Trimming pared 2 bases from V and 0 bases from J, leaving 11 bases between. CDR1 is LGHDT, CDR2 YNNKEL, per germline (reference sequence). The CDR3 consists of 16 residues. The CDR3 protein is CASSQNGGRSGNTIYF. For the CDR3, the DNA is TGTGCCAGCAGCCAAAACGGAGGGCGCTCTGGAAACACCATATATTTT.

The chain joins TRBV19 to TRBJ1-5; perhaps TRBD1 as D (6 bases). Trimming left V 3 bases short and J 9 bases short, with 15 bases between. CDR3 length: 14 amino acids. Germline V gives CDR1 LNHDA, CDR2 SQIVND (reference sequence). CDR3: CASSMGGGAGPQHF. CDR3 DNA: TGTGCCAGTAGTATGGGGGGGGGCGCGGGGCCCCAGCATTTT. The whole variable domain, remainder taken from reference TRBV19 and TRBJ1-5, is DGGITQSPKYLFRKEGQNVTLSCEQNLNHDAMYWYRQDPGQGLRLIYYSQIVNDFQKGDIAEGYSVSREKKESFPLTVTSAQKNPTAFYLCASSMGGGAGPQHFGDGTRLSIL.

J is TRBJ1-6 and V is TRBV3-1 (or the pseudogene TRBV3-2); a possible D gene is TRBD1 (5 bases). Deletions cut 4 bases from V and 10 bases from J, with 20 bases between. From germline, CDR1 is LGHDT and CDR2 YNNKEL (reference sequence). The CDR3 is made up of 16 amino acids. The CDR3 loop reads CASSPLNSGTGSPLHF. The CDR3, as DNA: TGTGCCAGCAGCCCCCTAAATTCGGGTACAGGCTCACCCCTCCACTTT.

V and J are TRBV7-9 and TRBJ1-5; TRBD1 matches 7 bases. Looked up from germline, CDR1 is SEHNR and CDR2 is FQNEAQ (reference sequence). There are 16 residues in the CDR3. Germline trimming cut 3 bases from V and 0 bases from J; bases unmatched to any gene: 5. This CDR3 reads CASSFDRAHSNQPQHF. The CDR3, as DNA: TGTGCCAGCAGCTTCGACAGGGCCCATAGCAATCAGCCCCAGCATTTT. The full variable domain, with the rest looked up from reference TRBV7-9 and TRBJ1-5, is DTGVSQNPRHKITKRGQNVTFRCDPISEHNRLYWYRQTLGQGPEFLTYFQNEAQLEKSRLLSDRFSAERPKGSFSTLEIQRTEQGDSAMYLCASSFDRAHSNQPQHFGDGTRLSIL.

V is TRBV19 and J is TRBJ2-6, with 11 positions matching TRBD2. Trimming at V came to 6 bases and at J to 4 bases, leaving 8 bases not matched to a gene. The CDR3 sequence is 17 residues long. The V gene's germline CDR1 is LNHDA and CDR2 SQIVND (reference sequence). The CDR3 region is CASSLTSGIGGANVLTF. In DNA form, the CDR3 reads TGTGCCAGTAGCTTGACTAGCGGGATTGGCGGGGCCAACGTCCTGACTTTC.

This clone was counted ten times or more. The J gene is TRBJ2-1, the V gene TRBV28; TRBD2 matches at 9 bases. J gave up 7 bases and V 0 bases, and 7 bases lay outside the gene matches. This CDR3 contains 16 residues. Germline-derived CDR1 and CDR2 are MDHEN and SYDVKM. Here the CDR3 reads CASSLWASGNLNEQFF. In DNA form, the CDR3 reads TGTGCCAGCAGTTTATGGGCTAGCGGGAATCTTAATGAGCAGTTCTTC.

The chain is built from TRBV6-1 and TRBJ2-7; TRBD2 aligns across 7 bases. This CDR3 is built from 14 residues. V lost 4 bases, J lost 0 bases, and 3 bases stayed unmatched. Germline assignment: CDR1 MNHNS and CDR2 SASEGT. CDR3 DNA sequence: TGTGCCAGCAGTGTCAGCGGGGCCTCCTACGAGCAGTACTTC. This encodes CASSVSGASYEQYF.

The V gene is TRBV4-2, the J gene TRBJ1-2; a weak D match, TRBD1 (6 bases). The CDR3 consists of 15 residues. Trimming took off 3 bases at V and 4 bases at J, with 15 bases between the two ends. Germline CDR1 is LGHNA and CDR2 is YNFKEQ. CDR3 protein: CASSQDSLGTYGYTF. In nucleotides, the CDR3 is TGTGCCAGCAGCCAGGACAGCTTGGGGACCTATGGCTACACCTTC.

The chain combines TRBV6-5 with TRBJ2-7, with 8 bases fitting TRBD1. CDR1 is MNHEY, CDR2 SVGAGI, per germline. J gave up 4 bases and V 6 bases, and 11 bases lay outside the gene matches. The CDR3 length is 15 residues. The CDR3, as DNA: TGTGCCAGCAGCCCAGGACAGGGACCTTATTACGAGCAGTACGTC. This codes for CASSPGQGPYYEQYV.

This clone was seen just once. The V gene is TRBV7-2, the J gene TRBJ2-7; no firm D call. Germline V gene sequence: CDR1 SGHTA, CDR2 FQGNSA. The CDR3 has 13 amino acids. Deletions cut 1 base from V and 3 bases from J, with 7 bases between. The CDR3 DNA sequence: TGTGCCAGCAGCTTAGTTGGCCTCTACGAGCAGTACTTC. It specifies CASSLVGLYEQYF.

The chain carries TRBV6-5 and TRBJ2-5; D call uncertain. Germline V lookup: CDR1 MNHEY, CDR2 SVGAGI. This CDR3 has 13 residues. Trimming took off 8 bases at V and 1 base at J, with 11 bases between the two ends. The CDR3 sequence: CASRGGAQETQYF. For the CDR3, the DNA is TGTGCCAGCCGCGGTGGAGCCCAAGAGACCCAGTACTTC.

This chain links TRBV30 with TRBJ2-3, with 12 positions matching TRBD2. Germline V gene data show CDR1 as GTSNPN and CDR2 as SVGIG (reference sequence). The CDR3 is 14 amino acids. Trimming removed 3 bases from V and 6 bases from J; junction bases left unmatched: 4. This CDR3 is CAWRGGLAGDTQYF. The CDR3 nucleotides are TGTGCCTGGAGGGGAGGACTAGCGGGGGATACGCAGTATTTT.

This rearrangement joins TRBV6-1 to TRBJ1-1; 7 bases line up with TRBD1. V shed 0 bases and J 6 bases; nucleotides not matched to a gene: 4. This CDR3 has 14 amino acids. CDR1 is MNHNS and CDR2 is SASEGT in the germline V gene. DNA for the CDR3: TGTGCCAGCAGTGAAGCATTCCAGGGGGCTGAAGCTTTCTTT. Translating gives CASSEAFQGAEAFF.